This T cell receptor beta chain is from a study of cytomegalovirus exposure and HLA in healthy donors. Germline CDR1 is DFQATT and CDR2 is SNEGSKA (reference sequence). Trimming cost V 3 bases and J 8 bases, with 4 bases left between them. The CDR3 has 9 residues. Researchers ran the PCR with 60 Vbeta and 13 Jbeta primers. Using immunoSEQ multiplex PCR, the repertoire was profiled, and TCRdb retains in-frame clones only, with some absent. The profile shows over 50,000 clones, about 80% of them singletons. The table lists this clone with a few counts. The source of this sequence is a man aged 40-50 years in good health and CMV-seronegative. Sequenced material: PBMCs. The V gene is TRBV20-1, the J gene TRBJ1-1; no clear D. The CDR3 reads CSASEEAFF. Written as DNA, the CDR3 is TGCAGTGCTAGTGAGGAAGCTTTCTTT.